This T cell receptor beta chain emerged from a study of shared clonotypes between healthy human individuals. Study overall: Donors consisted of a couple of women and a few men between 18 and 49.

Worth noting for this clone: What it recognizes is unknown.

Measured with immunoSEQ multiplex PCR; TCRdb has only the in-frame clones, and not every one. The top ten clones hold more than 0.35% of a sample with over 2 million clones, around 92% of them seen once. The study, taken as a whole, reports: When compared with the clonotypes that were shared by all four sorted-subset donors, the non-shared clonotypes turned out to have lower generation probabilities.

The CDR3 is 16 residues long. V shed 6 bases and J shed 6 bases, with 24 bases lying between them. From germline, CDR1 is SGHTA and CDR2 FQGNSA. The sample taken for sequencing was naive CD4+ T cells from PBMCs. Subset indicated: CD45RA+ positively selected. The chain is built from TRBV7-2 and TRBJ2-7; possibly TRBD2 for D (5 bases). The sequence came from a man between 18 and 29 years old in good health. Some clones in this sample may be carry-over from other donors' samples. CDR3 DNA: TGTGCCAGCAGACAAGGCGGTAGAAGCGGAAGCGGCGAGCAGTACTTC. It translates to CASRQGGRSGSGEQYF.